This T cell receptor beta chain is from a study of blood T cell repertoires in COVID-19. Libraries were prepared by immunoSEQ multiplex PCR; TCRdb keeps only in-frame clonotypes and omits some of them. In the table there are fewer than 450,000 clones, 88% of which are singletons. V was trimmed by 3 bases and J by 6 bases, leaving 12 bases between them. The CDR3 is 13 amino acids. CDR1 and CDR2 from the germline V gene are SGHDT and YYEEEE. V gene TRBV5-6 combines with J gene TRBJ1-2, with D maybe TRBD1 (5 bases). Sequenced input: PBMCs or T cells enriched from blood (not recorded which). The receptor comes from a woman aged 40 to 50 with acute COVID-19. CDR3 protein: CASSSTDVHGYTF. In DNA form, the CDR3 reads TGTGCCAGCAGCTCGACAGACGTCCATGGCTACACCTTC.